The T cell receptor (beta chain) under discussion was sequenced for a study of blood T cell repertoires in COVID-19 (dated by TCRdb to the early 2020s). Context from the whole study: The collaborator samples originated in the United States, Italy and Spain and spanned the acute and convalescent phases of COVID-19. A de-identified subject ID, COVID-19 status, age in years and sex were almost always included in the sample metadata. Samples came from the ongoing ImmuneRACE study (first 160 participants) plus 1,254 subjects from 6 global collaborators. The material from the prospective study consisted of cDNA or gDNA derived from T cells, B-cell-depleted T cells, or PBMCs. Where available, HLA class I and class II types were obtained from metadata supplied by the sample provider rather than from assay-based typing. Deeply sampled blood TCRbeta repertoires from subjects exposed to, actively infected with, or recovered from COVID-19 were included in the dataset. The repertoires were made available in a free public database intended to serve as a resource for research on the immune response to SARS-CoV-2.

The CDR3 has 17 amino acids, counting the end cysteine and phenylalanine. The DNA shown is the 51-base CDR3, in frame from base 1. Looking up the germline V gene (reference sequence) yields CDR1 SEHNR and CDR2 FQNEAQ. Unmatched junction bases come to 12, with V trimmed by 2 bases and J by 3 bases. TCRbeta CDR3 regions were amplified from genomic DNA by means of the immunoSEQ Assay, a bias-controlled multiplex PCR. Concerning the study's data processing: Within the assay, amplification of reference gene primers was used to estimate how many nucleated cells each sample contained. To quantify the absolute abundance of each unique TCRbeta CDR3 rearrangement, sequence reads were collapsed and filtered. Productive Simpson clonality was computed per sample as the square root of Simpson's diversity index over productive rearrangements. TCRdb carries this immuneACCESS record with in-frame sequences only. Its versions omit some clonotypes, under half of them owing to an unresolved V gene in the studies checked, with the rest unexplained. The V and J calls and the clone size are those of that table, but D and trimming were determined from the DNA. A total of around 380,000 clones appear in this sample, about 80% of them only once. The ten largest account for roughly 1.2% of the sample.

General findings and caveats noted by the study authors: How much clinical and demographic metadata was included differed by source and by participant, and the metadata was provided uncurated.

Whole blood was collected in K2EDTA tubes by collaborating institutions according to the institutions' own protocols. For TCRbeta analysis, collaborator samples were shipped as frozen whole blood, as isolated PBMCs, or as DNA extracted from either sample type. Points on this clone: Its cognate antigen has yet to be identified. No qualities accompany the bases; no much larger clone lies one base away.

The chain is assembled from TRBV7-9 and TRBJ1-2; a stretch of 7 junction bases matches TRBD1. The TCR sequence derives from a human donor with acute or convalescent COVID-19. The donor label of this sample is uncertain. Sequencing was done on a sample of peripheral blood. The CDR3: CASSLYPSWQGDYGYTF. The DNA reads as follows: TGTGCCAGCAGCTTATACCCCTCCTGGCAGGGGGACTATGGCTACACCTTC. This CDR3, with the reference TRBV7-9 and TRBJ1-2 proteins standing in past its ends, gives the full variable domain DTGVSQNPRHKITKRGQNVTFRCDPISEHNRLYWYRQTLGQGPEFLTYFQNEAQLEKSRLLSDRFSAERPKGSFSTLEIQRTEQGDSAMYLCASSLYPSWQGDYGYTFGSGTRLTVV.